This is a list of T cell receptor beta chains from one sample in a study of T cells in Graves' hyperthyroidism and ophthalmopathy. TCRdb re-derived calls from the multiplex PCR reads in MiXCR, one entry per CDR3 protein. The sample lists 610,000 or so distinct CDR3 sequences; 40% to 55% were seen once. Sequenced input: peripheral blood or thyroid tissue (not recorded which). The receptors were sampled from a young woman with Graves' hyperthyroidism. Each CDR3 is given with its conserved first and last residue. Each record gives: J gene, D gene, V gene, clone size, CDR3 DNA, CDR3 protein. The D gene is left open where the match is weak. Expanded clones get a size class; other rows say once, few or many, or leave the size out.

TRBJ1-3 | . | TRBV15 | . | TGTGCCACCAGCAGATCCGGGACCGGAAACACCATATATTTT | CATSRSGTGNTIYF
TRBJ1-5 | . | TRBV4-1 | few | TGCGCCAGCAGTCGTTGGTGGCTGTGGCCCCAGCATTTT | CASSRWWLWPQHF
TRBJ1-5 | . | TRBV12-3/TRBV12-4 | many | TGTGCCAGCAGTTATTATAGGGTGCTCAATCAGCCCCAGCATTTT | CASSYYRVLNQPQHF
TRBJ2-5 | TRBD2 | TRBV24-1 | many | TGTGCCACCAGTGATTGGGGTAGGCTAGCGGGACACCAAGAGACCCAGTACTTC | CATSDWGRLAGHQETQYF
TRBJ1-4 | . | TRBV20-1 | many | TGCAGTGCTAGATTGAGGACACAAGAGGTTTTT | CSARLRTQEVF
TRBJ2-5 | . | TRBV9 | . | TGTGCCAGCAGCGTAGCTTCCAAGACCCCGTACCAAGAGACCCAGTACTTC | CASSVASKTPYQETQYF
TRBJ1-4 | TRBD1 | TRBV9 | . | TGTGCCAGCAGAGCCGGGACAGATGAAAAACTGTTTTTT | CASRAGTDEKLFF
TRBJ2-2 | . | TRBV3-1 | many | TGTGCCAGCAGCCAAGAAGGTGCGGGGGAGCTGTTTTTT | CASSQEGAGELFF
TRBJ2-7 | . | TRBV10-3 | . | TGTGCCACCAGAGAGGGGGGGGCGATCGACGAGCAGTACTTC | CATREGGAIDEQYF
TRBJ1-1 | TRBD1 | TRBV20-1 | many | TGCAGTGCTAGCGGGGGACAGGTATTGAACACTGAAGCTTTCTTT | CSASGGQVLNTEAFF
TRBJ1-3 | . | TRBV3-1 | many | TGTGCCAGCAGCCAAGATCAGGCCGACTCTGGAAACACCATATATTTT | CASSQDQADSGNTIYF
TRBJ2-7 | . | TRBV15 | . | TGTGCCACCAGCACTGCGGGATTCTACGAGCAGTACTTC | CATSTAGFYEQYF
TRBJ2-7 | . | TRBV24-1 | . | TGTGCCACCAGCGGTTTGGCCTACGAGCAGTACTTC | CATSGLAYEQYF
TRBJ1-5 | . | TRBV2 | many | TGTGCCAGCAGTGTCATGGAGACCCAGCCCCAGCATTTT | CASSVMETQPQHF
TRBJ2-5 | TRBD2 | TRBV29-1 | . | TGCAGCACTGCGAGCGGGAGTCGGGAGACCCAGTACTTC | CSTASGSRETQYF
TRBJ1-1 | . | TRBV19 | many | TGTGCCAGTAGTTCCACAGGCCCTATGAACACTGAAGCTTTCTTT | CASSSTGPMNTEAFF
TRBJ1-5 | . | TRBV5-5 | many | TGTGCCAGCAGCTTGTCGGCCATGGGCAATCAGCCCCAGCATTTT | CASSLSAMGNQPQHF
TRBJ2-3 | . | TRBV7-3 | few | TGTGCCAGCAGCGCCGCACAGGGAAGCACAGATACGCAGTATTTT | CASSAAQGSTDTQYF
TRBJ1-1 | . | TRBV10-3 | many | TGTGCCATCAGTGAGTCTGGTCCGGTCCCTGAAGCTTTCTTT | CAISESGPVPEAFF
TRBJ1-3 | . | TRBV19 | . | TGTGCCAGTAGTCCGGGGACGGGTAACTATGGCTACACCATATATTTT | CASSPGTGNYGYTIYF
TRBJ2-7 | . | TRBV2 | many | TGTGCCAGCAGCCTCGATGGGGGACTCCGCTCCTACGAGCAGTACTTC | CASSLDGGLRSYEQYF
TRBJ1-1 | TRBD1 | TRBV7-8 | . | TGTGCCAGCAGACTCAGCAGGGGGCGCGCTGAAGCTTTCTTT | CASRLSRGRAEAFF
TRBJ1-6 | TRBD1 | TRBV7-2 | . | TGTGCCAGCAGCCCAAGGACAGGGCTTATCAATCAGCCCCTCCACTTT | CASSPRTGLINQPLHF
TRBJ1-5 | . | TRBV29-1 | few | TGCAGCGTTGAACAGGGGAGAAATCAGCCCCAGCATTTT | CSVEQGRNQPQHF
TRBJ2-7 | . | TRBV29-1 | . | TGCAGCTCAGGGGCGACATCCTACGAGCAGTACTTC | CSSGATSYEQYF
TRBJ2-7 | TRBD2 | TRBV7-3 | many | TGTGCCAGCAGCTTAGAGCCAGCGGGAGAATCCGAGCTGTACTTC | CASSLEPAGESELYF
TRBJ1-4 | . | TRBV4-1 | many | TGCGCCAGCAGCCAAGCCCCCCTCAGGGGAGAAGAAAAACTGTTTTTT | CASSQAPLRGEEKLFF
TRBJ1-1 | TRBD1 | TRBV24-1 | many | TGTGCCACCAGTGGCCCGGACAGGGACACTGAAGCTTTCTTT | CATSGPDRDTEAFF
TRBJ2-7 | TRBD2 | TRBV19 | . | TGTGCCAGTAGTATAAGACAGACTAGCTCCTACAATGAGCAGTACTTC | CASSIRQTSSYNEQYF
TRBJ1-1 | TRBD1 | TRBV5-6 | many | TGTGCCAGCAGCTCCTACAGGGGGAGGACTGAAGCTTTCTTT | CASSSYRGRTEAFF
TRBJ2-7 | TRBD2 | TRBV2 | . | TGTGCCATACTAGCGGGAGCTAACGAGCAGTACTTC | CAILAGANEQYF
TRBJ1-2 | . | TRBV9 | . | TGTGCCAGCAGCGTAGAACAGGGTTCCGATGGCTACACCTTC | CASSVEQGSDGYTF
TRBJ1-4 | TRBD1 | TRBV12-3/TRBV12-4 | . | TGTGCCAGCAGTTTATGGACAGGAGGTGGTAGTGAAAAACTGTTTTTT | CASSLWTGGGSEKLFF
TRBJ2-7 | TRBD2 | TRBV12-3/TRBV12-4 | many | TGTGCCAGCAGCAACCGGGGTCTAGCGGGAGCCTACGAGCAGTACTTC | CASSNRGLAGAYEQYF
TRBJ2-3 | . | TRBV7-9 | few | TGTGCCAGCAGCTTAATGGAAGTTGATACGCAGTATTTT | CASSLMEVDTQYF
TRBJ2-7 | . | TRBV7-9 | many | TGTGCCAGCAGCCCACGGGTGGGATGTTGCAAGCAGTACTTC | CASSPRVGCCKQYF
TRBJ2-5 | TRBD2 | TRBV29-1 | . | TGCAGCGTTGGTGGGACTAGCGCAAAAGAGACCCAGTACTTC | CSVGGTSAKETQYF
TRBJ2-7 | TRBD2 | TRBV20-1 | . | TGCAGTGCTAGAGATCGCGGGACTAGCGGTTACAATGAGCAGTACTTC | CSARDRGTSGYNEQYF
TRBJ2-1 | . | TRBV6-2/TRBV6-3 | many | TGTGCCACTAAAACGGGATCCGAGCAGTTCTTC | CATKTGSEQFF
TRBJ1-5 | . | TRBV10-2 | many | TGCGCCAGCAGTCCCCAGGGTTTGAGCAATCAGCCCCAGCATTTT | CASSPQGLSNQPQHF
TRBJ1-2 | . | TRBV4-1 | many | TGCGCCAGCAGCCACCTGGGGTCGGGGGCTGGCTACACCTTC | CASSHLGSGAGYTF
TRBJ1-2 | . | TRBV20-1 | . | TGCAGTGCTTACCGTGGGGCCTCTTCGAGCCATGGCTACACCTTC | CSAYRGASSSHGYTF
TRBJ1-3 | . | TRBV4-1 | many | TGCGCCAGCAGCTGGGGACCCGACAGCTCTGGAAACACCATATATTTT | CASSWGPDSSGNTIYF
TRBJ2-1 | . | TRBV19 | . | TGTGCCAGTACCCCAAGAGGGGGAGCGGGCAATGAGCAGTTCTTC | CASTPRGGAGNEQFF
TRBJ2-7 | TRBD1 | TRBV5-4 | . | TGTGCCAGCAGCGGGACAGGGGCCCCCTACGAGCAGTACTTC | CASSGTGAPYEQYF
TRBJ2-7 | . | TRBV7-9 | . | TGTGCCAGCTGCGAGGACGGTTACTCCTACGAGCAGTACTTC | CASCEDGYSYEQYF